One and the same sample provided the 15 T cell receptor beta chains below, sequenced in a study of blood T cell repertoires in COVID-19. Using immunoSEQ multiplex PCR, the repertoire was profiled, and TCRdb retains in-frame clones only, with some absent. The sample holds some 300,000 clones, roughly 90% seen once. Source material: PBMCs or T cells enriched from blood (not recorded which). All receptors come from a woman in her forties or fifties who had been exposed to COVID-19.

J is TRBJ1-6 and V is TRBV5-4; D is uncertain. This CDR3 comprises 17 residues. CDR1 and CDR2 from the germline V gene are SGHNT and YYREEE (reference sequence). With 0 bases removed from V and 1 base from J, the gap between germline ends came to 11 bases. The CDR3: CASSLGGVGSYNSPLHF. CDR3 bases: TGTGCCAGCAGCTTGGGCGGGGTTGGGTCCTATAATTCACCCCTCCACTTT.

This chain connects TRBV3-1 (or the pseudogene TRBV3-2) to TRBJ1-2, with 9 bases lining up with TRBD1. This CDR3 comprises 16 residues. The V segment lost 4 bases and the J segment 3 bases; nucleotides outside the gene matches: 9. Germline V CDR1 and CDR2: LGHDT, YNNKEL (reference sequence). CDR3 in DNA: TGTGCCAGCAGCCCAAGGGACAGGGCTACTTACTATGGCTACACCTTC. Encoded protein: CASSPRDRATYYGYTF.

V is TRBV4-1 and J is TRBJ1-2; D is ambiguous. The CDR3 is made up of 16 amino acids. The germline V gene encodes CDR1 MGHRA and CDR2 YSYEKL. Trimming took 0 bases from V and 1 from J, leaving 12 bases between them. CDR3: CASSQDWPRSNYGYTF. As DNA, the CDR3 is TGCGCCAGCAGCCAAGATTGGCCCAGAAGTAACTATGGCTACACCTTC.

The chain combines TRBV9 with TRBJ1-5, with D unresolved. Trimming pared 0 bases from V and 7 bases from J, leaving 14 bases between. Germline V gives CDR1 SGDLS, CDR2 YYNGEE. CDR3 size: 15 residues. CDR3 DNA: TGTGCCAGCAGCGTAGGTCATGGCCGCGGGCAGCCCCAGCATTTT. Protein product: CASSVGHGRGQPQHF.

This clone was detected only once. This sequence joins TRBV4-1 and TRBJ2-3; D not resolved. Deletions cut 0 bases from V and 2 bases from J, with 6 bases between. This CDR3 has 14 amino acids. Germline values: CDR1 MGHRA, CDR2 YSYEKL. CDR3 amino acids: CASSQDPVTDTQYF. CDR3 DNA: TGCGCCAGCAGCCAAGACCCTGTCACAGATACGCAGTATTTT.

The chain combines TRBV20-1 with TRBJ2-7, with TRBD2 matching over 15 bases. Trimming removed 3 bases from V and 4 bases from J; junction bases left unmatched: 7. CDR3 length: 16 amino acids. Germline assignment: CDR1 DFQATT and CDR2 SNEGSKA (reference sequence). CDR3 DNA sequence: TGCAGTGCTAGTAGTGGACTAGCGGGGGGGCGTTACGAGCAGTACTTC. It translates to CSASSGLAGGRYEQYF.

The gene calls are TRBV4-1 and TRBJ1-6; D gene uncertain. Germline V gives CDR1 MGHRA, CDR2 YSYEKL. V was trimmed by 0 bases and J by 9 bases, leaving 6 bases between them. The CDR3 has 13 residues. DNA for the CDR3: TGCGCCAGCAGCCAAGATAGCCGTTCACCCCTCCACTTT. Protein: CASSQDSRSPLHF.

In DNA form, the CDR3 reads TGTGCCAGCAGCCCGGGACAGCCCAATCAGCCCCAGCATTTT. Translation gives CASSPGQPNQPQHF. The chain has TRBV5-5 and TRBJ1-5; 7 nucleotides align to TRBD1. The CDR3 sequence is 14 residues long. With 4 bases clipped from V and 3 bases from J, the junction kept 4 bases outside the gene matches. The germline V gene encodes CDR1 SGHKS and CDR2 YYEKEE (reference sequence).

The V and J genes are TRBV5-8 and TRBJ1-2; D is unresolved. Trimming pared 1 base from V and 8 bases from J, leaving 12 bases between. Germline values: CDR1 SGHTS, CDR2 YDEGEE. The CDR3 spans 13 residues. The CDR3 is CASSLSGRQGYTF. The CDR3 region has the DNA TGTGCCAGCAGCTTGAGCGGGCGCCAGGGCTACACCTTC. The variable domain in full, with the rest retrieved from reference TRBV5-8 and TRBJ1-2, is EAGVTQSPTHLIKTRGQQATLRCSPISGHTSVYWYQQALGLGLQFLLWYDEGEERNRGNFPPRFSGRQFPNYSSELNVNALELEDSALYLCASSLSGRQGYTFGSGTRLTVV.

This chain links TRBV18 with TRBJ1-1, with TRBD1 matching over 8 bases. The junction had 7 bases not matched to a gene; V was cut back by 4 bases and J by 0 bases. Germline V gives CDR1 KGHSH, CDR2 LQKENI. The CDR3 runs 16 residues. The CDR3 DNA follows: TGTGCCAGCTCACTCGGACAGGGACTTGTGAACACTGAAGCTTTCTTT. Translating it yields CASSLGQGLVNTEAFF.

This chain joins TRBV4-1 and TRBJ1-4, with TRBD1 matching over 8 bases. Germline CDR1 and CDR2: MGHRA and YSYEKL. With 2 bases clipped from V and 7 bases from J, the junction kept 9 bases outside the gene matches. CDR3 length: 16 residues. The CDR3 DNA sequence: TGCGCCAGCAGCCAATCCGGACAGGGTTTGGGTGAAAAACTGTTTTTT. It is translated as CASSQSGQGLGEKLFF.

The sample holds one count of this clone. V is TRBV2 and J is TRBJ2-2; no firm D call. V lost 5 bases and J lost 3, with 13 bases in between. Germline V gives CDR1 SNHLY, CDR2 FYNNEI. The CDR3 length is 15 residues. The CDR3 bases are TGTGCCAGCAGTAAGCTAAAGAGTTACACCGGGGAGCTGTTTTTT. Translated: CASSKLKSYTGELFF.

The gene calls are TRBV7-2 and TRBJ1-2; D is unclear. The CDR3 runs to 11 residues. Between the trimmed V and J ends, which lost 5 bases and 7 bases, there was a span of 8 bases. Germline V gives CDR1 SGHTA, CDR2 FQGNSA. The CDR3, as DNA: TGTGCCAGCAGCGACTTTGGTGGCTACACCTTC. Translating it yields CASSDFGGYTF.

As DNA, the CDR3 is TGTGCCAGCCGTGGACAGGGGAACAATGAGCAGTTCTTC. Amino acids: CASRGQGNNEQFF. This sequence joins TRBV18 and TRBJ2-1, with 9 bases matching TRBD1. The ends lost 8 bases at V and 5 bases at J; junction bases unmatched: 4. The germline CDR1 and CDR2 sequences are KGHSH and LQKENI. This CDR3 has 13 amino acids.

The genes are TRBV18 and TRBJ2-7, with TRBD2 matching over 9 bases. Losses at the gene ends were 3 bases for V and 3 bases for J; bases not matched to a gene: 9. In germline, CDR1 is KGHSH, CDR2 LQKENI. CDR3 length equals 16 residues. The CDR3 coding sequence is TGTGCCAGCTCACCTCGTGCGGGAGGGGGTATCTACGAGCAGTACTTC. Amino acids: CASSPRAGGGIYEQYF.